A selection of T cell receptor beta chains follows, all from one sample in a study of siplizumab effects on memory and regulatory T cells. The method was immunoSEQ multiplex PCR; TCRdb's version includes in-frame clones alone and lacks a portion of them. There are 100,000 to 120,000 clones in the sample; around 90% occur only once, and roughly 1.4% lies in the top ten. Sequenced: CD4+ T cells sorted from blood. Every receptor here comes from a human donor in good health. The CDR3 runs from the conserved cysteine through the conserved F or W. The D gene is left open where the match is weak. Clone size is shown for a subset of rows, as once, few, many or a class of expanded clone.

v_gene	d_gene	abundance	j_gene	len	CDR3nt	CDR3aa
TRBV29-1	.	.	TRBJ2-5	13	TGCAGCGTTGAATCCGTGACCTCGGAGGCCCAGTACTTC	CSVESVTSEAQYF
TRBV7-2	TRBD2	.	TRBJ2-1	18	TGTGCCAGCAGCTTAGTGTCCCCTAGCGGGGGAAACGGGGATGAGCAGTTCTTC	CASSLVSPSGGNGDEQFF
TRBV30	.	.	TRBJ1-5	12	TGTGCCTGGAGTGGGGGCTCGCAGCCCCAGCATTTT	CAWSGGSQPQHF
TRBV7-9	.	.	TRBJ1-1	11	TGTGCCATTGGGCGGTTTCCTGAAGCTTTCTTT	CAIGRFPEAFF
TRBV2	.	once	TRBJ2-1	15	TGTGCCAGCAACTGGGGACCCGGCGACTACAATGAGCAGTTCTTC	CASNWGPGDYNEQFF
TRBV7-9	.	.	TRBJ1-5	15	TGTGCCAGCAGCTCAGGACAGATTGGCAATCAGCCCCAGCATTTT	CASSSGQIGNQPQHF
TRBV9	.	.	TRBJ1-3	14	TGTGCCAGCAGCGTCGGGACAATCGGAAACACCATATATTTT	CASSVGTIGNTIYF
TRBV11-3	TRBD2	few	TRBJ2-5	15	TGTGCCAGCAGTTTTAGGACTAGCGGGATAGAGACCCAGTACTTC	CASSFRTSGIETQYF
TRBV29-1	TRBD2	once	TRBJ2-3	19	TGCAGCCTCCGGGAATGGAGGACTAGCGGGAGTTCGGGCACAGATACGCAGTATTTT	CSLREWRTSGSSGTDTQYF
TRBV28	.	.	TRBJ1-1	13	TGTGCCAGCAGTTTAAGGTTGGCAGTTGAAGCTTTCTTT	CASSLRLAVEAFF
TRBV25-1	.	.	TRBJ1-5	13	TGTGCCAGCAGTGGGGACGATTATCAGCCCCAGCATTTT	CASSGDDYQPQHF
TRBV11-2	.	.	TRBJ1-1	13	TGTGCCAGCAGCTCGCCTGTGAACACTGAAGCTTTCTTT	CASSSPVNTEAFF
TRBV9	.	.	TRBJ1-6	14	TGTGCCAGCAGCGTAAGGTCCTATAATTCACCCCTCCACTTT	CASSVRSYNSPLHF
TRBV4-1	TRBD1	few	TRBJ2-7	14	TGCGCCAGCAGCCTGGGACAGGGGAAGAACGAGCAGTACTTC	CASSLGQGKNEQYF